Listed below are T cell receptor beta chains from one sample, sequenced in a study of blood T cell repertoires in COVID-19. The protocol was immunoSEQ multiplex PCR, while the TCRdb copy is restricted to in-frame clones and leaves out a portion. Of tens of thousands of clones listed, about 79% are singletons. The sample was peripheral blood. These receptors were collected from a man aged 65 to 79 with acute or convalescent COVID-19. The CDR3 runs from the conserved cysteine through the conserved F or W. The order of the fields is CDR3 length, D gene, V gene, J gene, clone size, CDR3 DNA, CDR3 protein. A D gene is named only where the DNA matches it firmly. Some rows mark clone size as missing; the rest say once, few, many or name a class of expanded clone.

len: 14; d_gene: TRBD1; v_gene: TRBV18; j_gene: TRBJ1-5; abundance: .; CDR3nt: TGTGCCAGCTCACGGACAGGGATTAATCAGCCCCAGCATTTT; CDR3aa: CASSRTGINQPQHF
len: 14; d_gene: TRBD1; v_gene: TRBV18; j_gene: TRBJ2-3; abundance: .; CDR3nt: TGTGCCAGCTCACTGACAGGGGTCACAGATACGCAGTATTTT; CDR3aa: CASSLTGVTDTQYF
len: 16; d_gene: TRBD2; v_gene: TRBV11-2; j_gene: TRBJ2-1; abundance: .; CDR3nt: TGTGCCAGCAGCCTAGAGGGACTAGCGCAAAACAATGAGCAGTTCTTC; CDR3aa: CASSLEGLAQNNEQFF
len: 15; d_gene: .; v_gene: TRBV29-1; j_gene: TRBJ1-3; abundance: .; CDR3nt: TGCAGCGTTGTCCCCCAGGGGAACGGAGACGACACCATATATTTT; CDR3aa: CSVVPQGNGDDTIYF
len: 13; d_gene: .; v_gene: TRBV7-9; j_gene: TRBJ2-7; abundance: .; CDR3nt: TGTGCCAGCAGCCCCACTAGCTTCTACGAGCAGTACTTC; CDR3aa: CASSPTSFYEQYF
len: 14; d_gene: .; v_gene: TRBV27; j_gene: TRBJ1-6; abundance: once; CDR3nt: TGTGCCAGCAGTCCCCAGACAAGTTATTCACCCCTCCACTTT; CDR3aa: CASSPQTSYSPLHF
len: 15; d_gene: .; v_gene: TRBV7-2; j_gene: TRBJ2-3; abundance: .; CDR3nt: TGTGCCAGCAGCTTAACCGTAACTAGCACAGATACGCAGTATTTT; CDR3aa: CASSLTVTSTDTQYF
len: 15; d_gene: TRBD1; v_gene: TRBV28; j_gene: TRBJ1-4; abundance: .; CDR3nt: TGTGCCAGCGGCGAAATCGACAGGGGGCGCGAAAAACTGTTTTTT; CDR3aa: CASGEIDRGREKLFF
len: 17; d_gene: TRBD1; v_gene: TRBV19; j_gene: TRBJ2-1; abundance: .; CDR3nt: TGTGCCAGTAGTATAGCACCGGGACAGGGGACCCACAATGAGCAGTTCTTC; CDR3aa: CASSIAPGQGTHNEQFF
len: 14; d_gene: .; v_gene: TRBV6-1; j_gene: TRBJ2-7; abundance: .; CDR3nt: TGTGCCAGCAGTGAAGCGTCCCGACTGACCGAGCAGTACTTC; CDR3aa: CASSEASRLTEQYF
len: 14; d_gene: TRBD1; v_gene: TRBV3-1/TRBV3-2; j_gene: TRBJ1-2; abundance: once; CDR3nt: TGTGCCAGCAGCCAAACCAGGGGGCGGAATGGCTACACCTTC; CDR3aa: CASSQTRGRNGYTF
len: 16; d_gene: .; v_gene: TRBV30; j_gene: TRBJ1-3; abundance: .; CDR3nt: TGTGCCTGGAGTCTACGGACAGAGAGCTCTGGAAACACCATATATTTT; CDR3aa: CAWSLRTESSGNTIYF
len: 14; d_gene: .; v_gene: TRBV9; j_gene: TRBJ2-7; abundance: .; CDR3nt: TGTGCCAGCAGCGTTTCCAACAGAGCCTACGAGCAGTACTTC; CDR3aa: CASSVSNRAYEQYF
len: 16; d_gene: TRBD1; v_gene: TRBV6-5; j_gene: TRBJ2-7; abundance: .; CDR3nt: TGTGCCAGCAGTTACTCGAAACAGGGGGGAAGCTACGAGCAGTACTTC; CDR3aa: CASSYSKQGGSYEQYF
len: 13; d_gene: TRBD1; v_gene: TRBV19; j_gene: TRBJ2-5; abundance: .; CDR3nt: TGTGCCAGTAGCACAGGGGGCAGAGAGACCCAGTACTTC; CDR3aa: CASSTGGRETQYF
len: 15; d_gene: .; v_gene: TRBV25-1; j_gene: TRBJ2-7; abundance: few; CDR3nt: TGTGCCAGCAGGCATACTAGGGAGGCTACCTACGAGCAGTACTTC; CDR3aa: CASRHTREATYEQYF
len: 13; d_gene: .; v_gene: TRBV30; j_gene: TRBJ2-7; abundance: .; CDR3nt: TGTGCCTGGAGTGTACGTAGAAGCCACGAGCAGTACTTC; CDR3aa: CAWSVRRSHEQYF
len: 15; d_gene: TRBD2; v_gene: TRBV5-4; j_gene: TRBJ2-3; abundance: .; CDR3nt: TGTGCCAGCAGCCCCGCCGGGACTAACACAGATACGCAGTATTTT; CDR3aa: CASSPAGTNTDTQYF
len: 12; d_gene: .; v_gene: TRBV12-3/TRBV12-4; j_gene: TRBJ2-1; abundance: .; CDR3nt: TGTGCCAGCAGTTTTTTAGACAATGAGCAGTTCTTC; CDR3aa: CASSFLDNEQFF
len: 16; d_gene: TRBD1; v_gene: TRBV6-2/TRBV6-3; j_gene: TRBJ1-2; abundance: .; CDR3nt: TGTGCCAGCAGTAATCCCGGGACAGGGGAGAGCTATGGCTACACCTTC; CDR3aa: CASSNPGTGESYGYTF
len: 18; d_gene: .; v_gene: TRBV21-1; j_gene: TRBJ1-1; abundance: .; CDR3nt: TGTGCCAGCAGCAAAGACAAGGGGCCCTTAGATAAAAACACTGAAGCTTTCTTT; CDR3aa: CASSKDKGPLDKNTEAFF
len: 16; d_gene: .; v_gene: TRBV12-5; j_gene: TRBJ1-1; abundance: .; CDR3nt: TGTGCTAGTGGTCTGAAGGCAGGCGTCCTTAACACTGAAGCTTTCTTT; CDR3aa: CASGLKAGVLNTEAFF
len: 15; d_gene: TRBD1; v_gene: TRBV6-1; j_gene: TRBJ2-3; abundance: .; CDR3nt: TGTGCCAGCAGTGACCGGGACAGGGGCACAGATACGCAGTATTTT; CDR3aa: CASSDRDRGTDTQYF